This T cell receptor beta chain is drawn from a study of T cell responses to AZD1222 COVID-19 vaccine (dated by TCRdb to the early 2020s). For context, the study as a whole: AZD1222 recipients whose second dose came at about 4 weeks and those whose second dose came at about 12 weeks were combined into one group, since spike-specific TCR depth and breadth did not differ between the two schedules. A total of about 250 trial participants underwent TCR sequencing, of whom 200 to 220 had received two doses of AZD1222 and some 26 had received two doses of the MenACWY control vaccine. Trial participants were enrolled into age subgroups of 18-55, 56-69 and 70-plus years, which contained about 160, 30 and 59 TCR-sequenced participants, respectively.

Comments on this clone: The clone's antigen remains unknown. The record has no base qualities; no much larger clone is one base away.

The time point tag for this specimen amounts to: baseline before first vaccination. Vaccinee samples came from UK trials COV001 and COV002, including a single-blind randomized controlled phase 2/3 trial of AZD1222 (ChAdOx1 nCoV-19) in healthy adults. Trial participant PBMC samples were collected at day 0 and day 28 after the second dose for TCRbeta chain sequencing. CDR1 and CDR2 are drawn from the germline V gene: SNHLY, FYNNEI. V loses 5 bases of germline sequence and J loses 1 base, and the interval between the two ends is 9 bases. Inclusive of the bounding cysteine and phenylalanine, the CDR3 is 14 residues long. Solely the CDR3 DNA is kept, with 42 bases framed from the first base. The CDR3 regions of human TCRbeta chains were analyzed by immunosequencing. The study's processing was this. TCRs in the repertoires were compared against a reference library of SARS-CoV-2-specific TCRs that had been generated with the MIRA antigen-specificity platform. Breadth was defined as the fraction of unique TCRs that were SARS-CoV-2-associated, and depth was defined as the fraction of total T cells that were SARS-CoV-2-associated. Each spike-specific TCR was assigned to its reactive spike region and to a CD4 or CD8 class using the MIRA data. Log10-transformed breadth and depth values were compared by one-way ANOVA with Sidak's multiple comparisons tests. Here the immuneACCESS table is served through TCRdb, limited to in-frame sequences with V and J called. Missing clones are a known gap in these copies; in checked studies unresolved V genes cover under half, and the rest lacks a known reason. V, J and clone size are those of that table, while D and trimming were read from the DNA. The sample table shows about 150,000 clones, and 80% to 90% are seen once. The top ten hold 4.5% to 6% of the sample.

Broader findings and caveats from the paper: In the small 56-69-year group, the increase in depth fell short of significance, most likely because of low power. The vaccine-associated CD4 TCRs covered the entire spike protein, and the dominant responses fell in regions 160-218 and 743-854. Conclusions about previously exposed vaccinees are limited, since just 5 or 6 AZD1222 recipients were seropositive for SARS-CoV-2 at baseline. Reportedly, almost half of the unique spike-specific TCRs recognized epitopes lying outside the regions that are mutated in the B.1.351 and B.1.1.7 variants. Participants were mostly white British, with more females than males. The authors suggested clonal diversity may have been underestimated. No day 14 peak-response samples were available, so repertoires were characterized only after the peak T cell response. After two AZD1222 doses, spike-specific TCR breadth and depth were significantly higher than at day 0 and than in MenACWY recipients.

Sample: peripheral blood, taken on day 0 of AZD1222 vaccination. The V gene is TRBV2 and the J gene is TRBJ1-5, with the D gene call left open. This receptor was identified in an adult in good health. The CDR3 has the sequence CASSTLGSNQPQHF. The sequenced DNA: TGTGCCAGCAGTACCCTGGGAAGCAATCAGCCCCAGCATTTT.